Only a few counts were recorded for the clone carrying this T cell receptor beta chain. The antigen is undetermined. The sequenced template was cDNA made from the entire isolated RNA. Clones were read by immunoSEQ multiplex PCR, and TCRdb kept only the in-frame ones, dropping some. The sample shows around 300,000 clones, about 7.8% of them seen only once. V dropped 3 bases and J dropped 6 bases, with 14 bases sitting between them. The CDR3 runs to 14 residues. Germline CDR1 SGHRS, CDR2 YFSETQ. The authors sorted CD4+ naive, central memory, regulatory and stem cell-like memory cells via CD45RO/CCR7/CD25/CD127/CD95/CD27. These data come from a study of beta chain features in type 1 diabetes. Study-wide findings and caveats: Naive, central memory and Treg TCRB repertoires seemed to resemble each other more closely in patients than they did in healthy donors. Across all four CD4+ subsets, people with type 1 diabetes showed modestly shorter TCRB CDR3s.

The clonotype was recovered from a woman aged 18 to 35 in good health. The rearrangement links TRBV5-1 to TRBJ2-3, with D uncertain. Sequencing was performed on central memory CD4+ T cells from blood. CDR3 amino acids: CASSSQRLSDTQYF. DNA for the CDR3: TGCGCCAGCAGCTCCCAGCGACTCTCGGATACGCAGTATTTT.